This record concerns one TCR beta chain sequence. Trimming cost V 4 bases and J 8 bases, with 11 bases left between them. Looked up from germline, CDR1 is ENHRY and CDR2 is SYGVKD. CDR3 length equals 12 residues. This entry comes from a study of cytomegalovirus exposure and HLA in healthy donors. As for the study in general: Membership in the Caucasian-associated ancestry cluster was found for 65% to 85% of roughly 400 genotyped donors.

60 Vbeta and 13 Jbeta primers were used in PCR. The protocol was immunoSEQ multiplex PCR, while the TCRdb copy is restricted to in-frame clones and leaves out a portion. The sample yields 93,000 or so clones, around 76% seen once. The sequence was collected from a woman aged 18-29 years in good health and CMV-seropositive. The chain links TRBV10-3 to TRBJ1-2; no clear D gene. Material for sequencing was PBMCs. CDR3 amino acids: CAISVTLGGYTF. Here the CDR3 DNA reads TGTGCCATCAGTGTGACCCTCGGGGGCTACACCTTC.